The entry below describes one TCR beta chain. V was cut by 1 base and J by 4 bases, with 14 bases left in between. There are 15 residues in the CDR3. Per germline, CDR1 MGHRA and CDR2 YSYEKL. A single record per CDR3 protein comes from TCRdb applying MiXCR to the RT-PCR reads. The sample lists about 680,000 distinct CDR3 sequences, 12% to 15% seen once, with around 3.3% in the top ten. The V and J genes are TRBV4-1 and TRBJ2-7; D possibly matches TRBD1 or TRBD2 (5 bases each). This TCR was recovered from a female donor in good health, serving as a healthy control. Sequencing used memory CD4+ T cells from blood. CDR3 sequence reads: CASSQGPGRPYEQYF. DNA for the CDR3: TGCGCCAGCAGCCAAGGCCCGGGGCGACCTTACGAGCAGTACTTC.